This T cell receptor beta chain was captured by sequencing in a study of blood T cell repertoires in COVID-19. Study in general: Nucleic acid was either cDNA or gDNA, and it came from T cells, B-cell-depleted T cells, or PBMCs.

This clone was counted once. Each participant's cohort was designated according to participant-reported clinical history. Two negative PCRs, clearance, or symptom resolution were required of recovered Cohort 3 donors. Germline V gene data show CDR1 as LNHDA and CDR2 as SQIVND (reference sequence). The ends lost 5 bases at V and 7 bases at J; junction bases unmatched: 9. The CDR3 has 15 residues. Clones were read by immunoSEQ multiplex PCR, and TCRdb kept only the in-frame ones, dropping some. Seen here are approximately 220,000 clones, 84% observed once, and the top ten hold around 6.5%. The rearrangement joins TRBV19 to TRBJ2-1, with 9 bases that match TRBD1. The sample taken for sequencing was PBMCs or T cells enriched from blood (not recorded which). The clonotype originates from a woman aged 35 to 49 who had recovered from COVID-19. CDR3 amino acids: CASSRAGTGLNEQFF. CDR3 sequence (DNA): TGTGCCAGTAGTCGCGCCGGGACAGGGTTGAATGAGCAGTTCTTC.